The 3 T cell receptor beta chains below all came from one sample that was sequenced in a study of blood T cell repertoires in COVID-19. Only in-frame clones appear in the TCRdb table, and some are missing; sequencing was by immunoSEQ multiplex PCR. The table has more than 250,000 clones, about 88% seen once. Sample: peripheral blood. All receptors come from a man between 18 and 35 years old with active or convalescent COVID-19.

This clone has just one count. The chain joins TRBV10-3 to TRBJ2-2, with 10 bases fitting TRBD1. V shed 8 bases and J 5 bases; nucleotides not matched to a gene: 8. The CDR3 consists of 15 residues. From germline, CDR1 is ENHRY and CDR2 SYGVKD. CDR3 bases: TGTGCCATCCAACCTTGGACAGGGGGTACCGGGGAGCTGTTTTTT. Its protein product is CAIQPWTGGTGELFF.

The chain is built from TRBV29-1 and TRBJ2-3; 9 bases are shared with TRBD1. Germline CDR1 is SQVTM and CDR2 is ANQGSEA. This CDR3 has 13 amino acids. J gave up 2 bases and V 6 bases, and 3 bases lay outside the gene matches. The CDR3 reads CSVRDRATDTQYF. The CDR3 DNA reads TGCAGCGTCCGGGACAGGGCCACAGATACGCAGTATTTT.

The chain has TRBV10-3 and TRBJ2-5; 15 positions agree with TRBD2. The J segment lost 2 bases and the V segment lost 6 bases, leaving 1 base of the junction unmatched. The CDR3 is 15 residues long. The germline CDR1 and CDR2 sequences are ENHRY and SYGVKD. CDR3 loop: CAIRGTSGGQETQYF. DNA of the CDR3: TGTGCCATCAGAGGGACTAGCGGGGGGCAAGAGACCCAGTACTTC.